These T cell receptor beta chains were read from a single sample in a study of CD8+CD57+ T cells in acquired aplastic anemia. Each CDR3 protein gets one entry after TCRdb re-called the reads with MiXCR. The sample consists of approximately 190,000 distinct CDR3 sequences, roughly half of them appearing once. The sequencing input was sorted CD4+, CD8+, or CD8+CD57+ T cells (not recorded which) from PBMCs. The receptors stem from a human donor with aplastic anemia. Each CDR3 is given with its conserved first and last residue.

J gene	V gene	CDR3 protein
TRBJ1-2	TRBV5-4	CASSLEVMGGRNDYGYTF
TRBJ2-1	TRBV24-1	CATSDRGGGAIEQFF
TRBJ2-5	TRBV20-1	CSAYDYRGETQYF
TRBJ1-2	TRBV2	CAKGLQETNYGYTF
TRBJ1-1	TRBV2	CASTGTGGRWEAFF
TRBJ2-2	TRBV5-1	CASSGGNTGELFF
TRBJ1-5	TRBV29-1	CSVETAESAQHF
TRBJ2-2	TRBV7-6	CASSLGDRDTGELFF
TRBJ2-5	TRBV11-2	CASSLVRLAGTGIETQYF
TRBJ1-6	TRBV20-1	CSARGEAGPSPLHF
TRBJ1-2	TRBV6-1	CASSENRSPNYGYTF
TRBJ1-6	TRBV6-1	CASSGDRSPLHF
TRBJ2-7	TRBV2	CASSYPGSMSYEQYF
TRBJ2-7	TRBV12-3/TRBV12-4	CASRDSHLVEQYF
TRBJ1-3	TRBV4-2	CASSQDRTGTGNTIYF
TRBJ2-3	TRBV24-1	CATSDRKAGEQDTQYF
TRBJ2-7	TRBV2	CASSGDSPYEQYF
TRBJ1-2	TRBV7-9	CASSLTGDGYTF
TRBJ1-2	TRBV30	CAWSPPTRPAGYTF
TRBJ2-7	TRBV5-6	CASSLALREQYF
TRBJ2-1	TRBV24-1	CATSDSPGQGGNEQFF
TRBJ1-1	TRBV10-3	CAISAGGQSLTEAFF
TRBJ1-1	TRBV19	CASSMREGNTEAFF
TRBJ2-3	TRBV18	CASSPAPSTDTQYF
TRBJ1-4	TRBV25-1	CASSANSKRGREKLFF
TRBJ2-7	TRBV7-1	CASSSLTGLAAKTRYYEQYF
TRBJ1-4	TRBV20-1	CSARDLGQGAGEKLFF
TRBJ1-5	TRBV7-2	CASSLAIEGRVEPRGQPQHF
TRBJ1-5	TRBV19	CASSWSQDSNQPQHF
TRBJ2-1	TRBV11-1	CASSQGDTNNEQFF
TRBJ1-6	TRBV30	CALGQGANSPLHF
TRBJ2-1	TRBV25-1	CASSESDRSSYNEQFF